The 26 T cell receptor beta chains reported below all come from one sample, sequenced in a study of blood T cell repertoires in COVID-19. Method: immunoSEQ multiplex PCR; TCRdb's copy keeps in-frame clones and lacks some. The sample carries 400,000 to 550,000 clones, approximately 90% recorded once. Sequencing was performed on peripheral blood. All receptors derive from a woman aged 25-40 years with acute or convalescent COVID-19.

The CDR3 sequence: CASSEGGPYNSPLHF. In DNA form, the CDR3 reads TGTGCCAGCAGTGAAGGGGGGCCGTATAATTCACCCCTCCACTTT. The chain couples TRBV6-1 to TRBJ1-6, with D possibly TRBD1 on 6 matching bases. Germline lookup yields CDR1 MNHNS and CDR2 SASEGT. V was pared by 1 base and J by 4 bases, with 8 bases between. The CDR3 is 15 amino acids.

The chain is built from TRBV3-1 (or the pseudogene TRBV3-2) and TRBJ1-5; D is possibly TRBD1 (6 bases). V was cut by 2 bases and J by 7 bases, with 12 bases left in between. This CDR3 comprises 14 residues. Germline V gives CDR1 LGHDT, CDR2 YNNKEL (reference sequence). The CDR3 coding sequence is TGTGCCAGCAGCCAAAATACAGGGCAACAGCCCCAGCATTTT. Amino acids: CASSQNTGQQPQHF.

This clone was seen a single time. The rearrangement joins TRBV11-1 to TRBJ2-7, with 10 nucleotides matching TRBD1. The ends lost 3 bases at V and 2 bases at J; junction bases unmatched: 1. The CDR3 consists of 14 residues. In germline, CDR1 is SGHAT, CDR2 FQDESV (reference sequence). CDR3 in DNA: TGTGCCAGCAGCTTGGGGACAGGGGCCTACGAGCAGTACTTC. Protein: CASSLGTGAYEQYF.

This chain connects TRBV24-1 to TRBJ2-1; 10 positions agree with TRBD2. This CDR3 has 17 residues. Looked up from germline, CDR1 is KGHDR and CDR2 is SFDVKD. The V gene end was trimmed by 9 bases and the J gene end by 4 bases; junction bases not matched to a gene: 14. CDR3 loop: CATSPTLSGGDYNEQFF. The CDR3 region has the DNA TGTGCCACCTCTCCCACCCTAAGCGGGGGGGATTACAATGAGCAGTTCTTC.

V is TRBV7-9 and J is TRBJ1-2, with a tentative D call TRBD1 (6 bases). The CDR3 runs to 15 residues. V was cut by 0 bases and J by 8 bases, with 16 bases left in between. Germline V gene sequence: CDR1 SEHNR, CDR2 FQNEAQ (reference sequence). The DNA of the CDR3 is TGTGCCAGCAGCTTAGCGTATGGACAGAGGGTAGGCTACACCTTC. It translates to CASSLAYGQRVGYTF.

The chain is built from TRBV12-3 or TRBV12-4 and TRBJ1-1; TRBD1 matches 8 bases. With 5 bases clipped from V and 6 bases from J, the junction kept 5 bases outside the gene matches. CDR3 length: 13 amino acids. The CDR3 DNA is TGTGCCAGCAGTAACAGGGGGAAAGCTGAAGCTTTCTTT. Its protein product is CASSNRGKAEAFF.

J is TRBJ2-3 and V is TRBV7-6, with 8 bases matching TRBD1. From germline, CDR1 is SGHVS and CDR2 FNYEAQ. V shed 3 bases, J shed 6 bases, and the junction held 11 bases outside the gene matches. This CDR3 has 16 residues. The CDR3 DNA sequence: TGTGCCAGCAGCTTCGACCCGGACAGGGCGGAGGATACGCAGTATTTT. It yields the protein CASSFDPDRAEDTQYF. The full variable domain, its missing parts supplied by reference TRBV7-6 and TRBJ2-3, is GAGVSQSPRYKVTKRGQDVALRCDPISGHVSLYWYRQALGQGPEFLTYFNYEAQQDKSGLPNDRFSAERPEGSISTLTIQRTEQRDSAMYRCASSFDPDRAEDTQYFGPGTRLTVL.

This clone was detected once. CDR3 in amino acids: CASSDGTGHMNTEAFF. CDR3 bases: TGTGCCAGCAGTGACGGGACAGGGCACATGAACACTGAAGCTTTCTTT. The rearrangement uses TRBV2 and TRBJ1-1, with TRBD1 matching over 9 bases. J lost 0 bases, V lost 3 bases, and 5 bases had no gene match. Germline V CDR1 and CDR2: SNHLY, FYNNEI. The CDR3 totals 16 residues.

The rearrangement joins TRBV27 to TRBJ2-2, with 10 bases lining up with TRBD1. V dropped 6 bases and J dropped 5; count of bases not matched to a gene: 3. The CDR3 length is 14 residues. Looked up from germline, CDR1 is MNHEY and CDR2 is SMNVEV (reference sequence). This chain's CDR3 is CASSPGQGTGELFF. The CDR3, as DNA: TGTGCCAGCAGCCCGGGACAGGGGACCGGGGAGCTGTTTTTT.

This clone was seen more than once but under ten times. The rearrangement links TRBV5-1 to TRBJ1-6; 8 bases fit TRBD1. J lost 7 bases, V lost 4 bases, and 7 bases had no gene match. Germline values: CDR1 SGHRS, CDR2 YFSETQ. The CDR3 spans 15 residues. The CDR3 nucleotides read TGCGCCAGCAGCGCGGACAGGGCATCGAATTCACCCCTCCACTTT. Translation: CASSADRASNSPLHF.

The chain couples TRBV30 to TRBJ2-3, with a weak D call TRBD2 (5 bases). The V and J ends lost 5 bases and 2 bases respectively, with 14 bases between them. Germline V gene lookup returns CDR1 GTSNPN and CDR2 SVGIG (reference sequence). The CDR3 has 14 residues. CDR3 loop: CAWAIGGHTDTQYF. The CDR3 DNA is TGTGCCTGGGCAATCGGCGGGCACACAGATACGCAGTATTTT. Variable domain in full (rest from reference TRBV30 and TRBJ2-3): SQTIHQWPATLVQPVGSPLSLECTVEGTSNPNLYWYRQAAGRGLQLLFYSVGIGQISSEVPQNLSASRPQDRQFILSSKKLLLSDSGFYLCAWAIGGHTDTQYFGPGTRLTVL.

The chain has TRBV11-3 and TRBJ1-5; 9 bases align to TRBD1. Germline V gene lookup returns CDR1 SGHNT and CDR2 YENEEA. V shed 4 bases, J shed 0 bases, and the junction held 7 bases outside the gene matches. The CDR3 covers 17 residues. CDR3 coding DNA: TGTGCCAGCAGCTCCGGGACAGGGTTAAATAGCAATCAGCCCCAGCATTTT. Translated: CASSSGTGLNSNQPQHF.

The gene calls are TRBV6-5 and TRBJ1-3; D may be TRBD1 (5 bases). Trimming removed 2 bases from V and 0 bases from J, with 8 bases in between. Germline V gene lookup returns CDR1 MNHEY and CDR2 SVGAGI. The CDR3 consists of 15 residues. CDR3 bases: TGTGCCAGCAGTTACGGGGGGGTCTCTGGAAACACCATATATTTT. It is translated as CASSYGGVSGNTIYF.

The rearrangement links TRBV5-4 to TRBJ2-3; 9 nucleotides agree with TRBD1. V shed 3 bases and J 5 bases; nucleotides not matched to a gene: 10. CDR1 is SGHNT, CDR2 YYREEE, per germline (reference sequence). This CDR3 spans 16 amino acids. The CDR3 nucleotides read TGTGCCAGCAGCTGGGGGGACAGGGCAAGGGGAGATACGCAGTATTTT. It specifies CASSWGDRARGDTQYF.

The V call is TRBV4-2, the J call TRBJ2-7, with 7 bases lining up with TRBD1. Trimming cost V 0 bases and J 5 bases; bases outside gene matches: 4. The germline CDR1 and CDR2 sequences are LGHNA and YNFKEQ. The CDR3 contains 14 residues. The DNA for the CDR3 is TGTGCCAGCAGCCAAGACGACAGGGAAGACGAGCAGTACTTC. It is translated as CASSQDDREDEQYF.

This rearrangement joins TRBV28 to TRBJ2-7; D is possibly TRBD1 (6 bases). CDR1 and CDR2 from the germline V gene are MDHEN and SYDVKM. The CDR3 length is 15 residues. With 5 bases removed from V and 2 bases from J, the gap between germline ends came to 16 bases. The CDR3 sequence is CASSTQGPRTYEQYF. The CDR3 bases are TGTGCCAGCAGTACACAGGGACCCCGCACCTACGAGCAGTACTTC. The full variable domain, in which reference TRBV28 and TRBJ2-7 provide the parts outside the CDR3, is DVKVTQSSRYLVKRTGEKVFLECVQDMDHENMFWYRQDPGLGLRLIYFSYDVKMKEKGDIPEGYSVSREKKERFSLILESASTNQTSMYLCASSTQGPRTYEQYFGPGTRLTVT.

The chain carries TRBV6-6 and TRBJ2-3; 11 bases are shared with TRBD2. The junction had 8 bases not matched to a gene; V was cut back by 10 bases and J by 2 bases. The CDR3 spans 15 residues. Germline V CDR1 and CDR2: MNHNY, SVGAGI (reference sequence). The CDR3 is CATVELAGATDTQYF. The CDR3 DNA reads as TGTGCCACAGTAGAACTAGCGGGGGCCACAGATACGCAGTATTTT.

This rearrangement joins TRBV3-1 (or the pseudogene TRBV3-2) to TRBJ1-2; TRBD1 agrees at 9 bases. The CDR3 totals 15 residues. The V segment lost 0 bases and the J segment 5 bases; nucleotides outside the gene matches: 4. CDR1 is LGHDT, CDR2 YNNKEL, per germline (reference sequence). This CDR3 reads CASSQDPGQGYGYTF. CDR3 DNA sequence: TGTGCCAGCAGCCAAGATCCAGGACAGGGGTATGGCTACACCTTC.

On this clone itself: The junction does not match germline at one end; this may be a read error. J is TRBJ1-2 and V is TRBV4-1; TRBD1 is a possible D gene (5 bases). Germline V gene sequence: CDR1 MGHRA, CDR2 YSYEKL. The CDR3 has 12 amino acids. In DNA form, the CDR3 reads TGCGCCACCAGCCGCCGGGGGGTTGGCTACACCTTC. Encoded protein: CATSRRGVGYTF.

The CDR3 protein is CASSPLPDSQETQYF. The CDR3 nucleotides are TGTGCCAGCAGCCCGCTTCCGGACAGCCAAGAGACCCAGTACTTC. The rearrangement joins TRBV7-3 to TRBJ2-5; a weak D match, TRBD1 (6 bases). The ends were cut back, 5 bases at V and 1 base at J, with 14 bases in the middle. Germline CDR1 and CDR2: SGHTA and FQGTGA. The CDR3 contains 15 residues.

CDR3 sequence: CASSHRGSTEAFF. DNA of the CDR3: TGTGCCAGTAGCCACAGGGGTAGCACTGAAGCTTTCTTT. This sequence joins TRBV19 and TRBJ1-1; 7 bases map to TRBD1. V gave up 6 bases and J gave up 4 bases; unmatched junction bases: 5. Germline-derived CDR1 and CDR2 are LNHDA and SQIVND (reference sequence). The CDR3 covers 13 residues.

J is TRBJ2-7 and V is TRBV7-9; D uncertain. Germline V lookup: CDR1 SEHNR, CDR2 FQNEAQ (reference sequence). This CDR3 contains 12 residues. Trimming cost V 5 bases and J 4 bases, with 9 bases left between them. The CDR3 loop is CASSNGGYEQYF. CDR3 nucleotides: TGTGCCAGCAGCAACGGTGGTTACGAGCAGTACTTC.

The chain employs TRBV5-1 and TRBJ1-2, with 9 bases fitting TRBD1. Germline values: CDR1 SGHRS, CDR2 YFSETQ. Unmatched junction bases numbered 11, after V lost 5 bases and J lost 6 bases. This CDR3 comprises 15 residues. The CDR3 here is CASRPTGGSMDGYTF. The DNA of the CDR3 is TGCGCCAGCAGACCGACAGGGGGAAGCATGGATGGCTACACCTTC.

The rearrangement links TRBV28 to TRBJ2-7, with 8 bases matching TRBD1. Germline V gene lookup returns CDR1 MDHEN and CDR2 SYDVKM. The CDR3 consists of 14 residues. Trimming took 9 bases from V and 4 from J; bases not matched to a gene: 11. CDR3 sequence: CASTGGLAIYEQYF. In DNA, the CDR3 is TGTGCCAGTACAGGGGGATTGGCCATTTACGAGCAGTACTTC.

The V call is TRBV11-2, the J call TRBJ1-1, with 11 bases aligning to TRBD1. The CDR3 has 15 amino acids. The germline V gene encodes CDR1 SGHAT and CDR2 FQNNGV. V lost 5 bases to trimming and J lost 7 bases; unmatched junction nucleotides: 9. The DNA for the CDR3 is TGTGCCAGCAGCGCCACGGACAGGGGGCTTGGTGAAGCTTTCTTT. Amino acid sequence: CASSATDRGLGEAFF.

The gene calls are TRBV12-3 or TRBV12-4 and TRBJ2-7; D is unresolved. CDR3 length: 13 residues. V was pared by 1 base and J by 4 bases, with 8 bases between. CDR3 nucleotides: TGTGCCAGCAGTTTAGGCTACGGTTACGAGCAGTACTTC. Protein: CASSLGYGYEQYF.